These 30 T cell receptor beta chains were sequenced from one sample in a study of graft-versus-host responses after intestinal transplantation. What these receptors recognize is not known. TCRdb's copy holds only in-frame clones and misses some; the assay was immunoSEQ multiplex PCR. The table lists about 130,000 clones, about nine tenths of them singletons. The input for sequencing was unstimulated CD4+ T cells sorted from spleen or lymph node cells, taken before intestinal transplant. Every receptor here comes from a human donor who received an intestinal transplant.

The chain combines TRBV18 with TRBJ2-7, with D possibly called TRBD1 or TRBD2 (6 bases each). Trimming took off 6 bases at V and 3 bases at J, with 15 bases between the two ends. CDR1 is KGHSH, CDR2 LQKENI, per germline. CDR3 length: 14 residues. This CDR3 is CASSPGGSIYEQYF. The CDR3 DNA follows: TGTGCCAGCTCCCCCGGGGGCTCAATCTACGAGCAGTACTTC.

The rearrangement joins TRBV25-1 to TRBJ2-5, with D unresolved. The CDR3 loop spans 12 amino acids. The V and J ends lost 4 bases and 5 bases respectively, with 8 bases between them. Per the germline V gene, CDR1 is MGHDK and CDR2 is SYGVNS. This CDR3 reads CASSVLGETQYF. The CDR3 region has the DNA TGTGCCAGCAGTGTCTTAGGGGAGACCCAGTACTTC.

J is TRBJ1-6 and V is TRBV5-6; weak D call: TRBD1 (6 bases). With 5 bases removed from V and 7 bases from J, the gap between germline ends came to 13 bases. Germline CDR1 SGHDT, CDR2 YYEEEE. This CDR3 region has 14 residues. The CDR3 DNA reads TGTGCCAGCAGTTTCCAGGGGATCAATTCACCCCTCCACTTT. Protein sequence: CASSFQGINSPLHF.

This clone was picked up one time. The CDR3 here is CASSLERSFSGNTIYF. Here the CDR3 DNA reads TGTGCCAGCAGCTTAGAAAGGTCCTTCTCTGGAAACACCATATATTTT. J is TRBJ1-3 and V is TRBV7-2; D not certain. The ends were cut back, 1 base at V and 0 bases at J, with 10 bases in the middle. Germline loops: CDR1 SGHTA, CDR2 FQGNSA. This CDR3 is built from 16 residues.

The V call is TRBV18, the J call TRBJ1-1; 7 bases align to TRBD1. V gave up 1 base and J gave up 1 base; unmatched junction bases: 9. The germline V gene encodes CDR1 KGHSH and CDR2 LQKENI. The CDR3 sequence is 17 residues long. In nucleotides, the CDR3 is TGTGCCAGCTCACCACGGGTGTCGACAGGGCGGAACACTGAAGCTTTCTTT. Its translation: CASSPRVSTGRNTEAFF. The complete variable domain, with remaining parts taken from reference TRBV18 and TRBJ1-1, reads NAGVMQNPRHLVRRRGQEARLRCSPMKGHSHVYWYRQLPEEGLKFMVYLQKENIIDESGMPKERFSAEFPKEGPSILRIQQVVRGDSAAYFCASSPRVSTGRNTEAFFGQGTRLTVV.

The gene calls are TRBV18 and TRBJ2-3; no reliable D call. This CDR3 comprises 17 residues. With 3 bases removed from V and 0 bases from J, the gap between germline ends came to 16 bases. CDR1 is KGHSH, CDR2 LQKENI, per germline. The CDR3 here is CASSPFTPLSSTDTQYF. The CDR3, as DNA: TGTGCCAGCTCACCCTTTACTCCCCTTTCGAGCACAGATACGCAGTATTTT.

The CDR3 sequence: CASSPQGAVNEQFF. The CDR3 bases are TGTGCCAGCAGCCCTCAGGGGGCGGTCAATGAGCAGTTCTTC. The genes are TRBV5-4 and TRBJ2-1; 8 bases are shared with TRBD1. J gave up 6 bases and V 4 bases, and 6 bases lay outside the gene matches. From germline, CDR1 is SGHNT and CDR2 YYREEE (reference sequence). The CDR3 covers 14 residues.

The CDR3 coding sequence is TGCGCCAGCAGCCAATGGCAGGGGAGTTCACCCCTCCACTTT. Protein product: CASSQWQGSSPLHF. The chain has TRBV4-1 and TRBJ1-6; a weak D match, TRBD1 (6 bases). Germline loops: CDR1 MGHRA, CDR2 YSYEKL. Trimming took 2 bases from V and 9 from J, leaving 11 bases between them. The CDR3 is 14 amino acids.

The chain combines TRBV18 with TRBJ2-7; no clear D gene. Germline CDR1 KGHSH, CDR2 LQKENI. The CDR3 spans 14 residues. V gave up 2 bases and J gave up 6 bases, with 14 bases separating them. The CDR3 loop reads CASSPTLLSGEQYF. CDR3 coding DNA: TGTGCCAGCTCACCAACTCTCCTCTCTGGCGAGCAGTACTTC.

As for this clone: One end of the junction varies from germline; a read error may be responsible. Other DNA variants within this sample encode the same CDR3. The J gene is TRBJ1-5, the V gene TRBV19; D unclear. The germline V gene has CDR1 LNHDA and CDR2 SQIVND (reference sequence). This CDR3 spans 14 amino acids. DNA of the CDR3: TGCGCCAGTAGACTAAAAAATAGCAATCAGCCCCAGCATTTT. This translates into CASRLKNSNQPQHF.

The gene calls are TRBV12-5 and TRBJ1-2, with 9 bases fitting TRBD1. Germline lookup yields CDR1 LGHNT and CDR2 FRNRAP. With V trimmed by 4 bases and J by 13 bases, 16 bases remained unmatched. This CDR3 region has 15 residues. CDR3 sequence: CASGSPRTGEGSLTF. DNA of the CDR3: TGTGCTAGTGGTTCTCCCCGGACAGGGGAAGGATCGCTCACCTTC. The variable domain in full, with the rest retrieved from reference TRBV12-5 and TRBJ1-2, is DARVTQTPRHKVTEMGQEVTMRCQPILGHNTVFWYRQTMMQGLELLAYFRNRAPLDDSGMPKDRFSAEMPDATLATLKIQPSEPRDSAVYFCASGSPRTGEGSLTFGSGTRLTVV.

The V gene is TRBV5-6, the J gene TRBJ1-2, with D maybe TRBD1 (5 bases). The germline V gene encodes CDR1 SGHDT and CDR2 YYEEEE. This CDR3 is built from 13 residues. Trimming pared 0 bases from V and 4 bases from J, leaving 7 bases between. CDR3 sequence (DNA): TGTGCCAGCAGCTTGGCAGGGCCCTATGGCTACACCTTC. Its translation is CASSLAGPYGYTF.

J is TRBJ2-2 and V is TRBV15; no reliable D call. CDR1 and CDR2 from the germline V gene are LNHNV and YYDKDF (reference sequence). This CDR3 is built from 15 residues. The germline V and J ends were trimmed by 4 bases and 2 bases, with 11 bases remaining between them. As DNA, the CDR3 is TGTGCCACCAGCAACCTAGGGCGCAACACCGGGGAGCTGTTTTTT. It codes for CATSNLGRNTGELFF. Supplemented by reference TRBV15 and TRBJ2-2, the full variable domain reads DAMVIQNPRYQVTQFGKPVTLSCSQTLNHNVMYWYQQKSSQAPKLLFHYYDKDFNNEADTPDNFQSRRPNTSFCFLDIRSPGLGDTAMYLCATSNLGRNTGELFFGEGSRLTVL.

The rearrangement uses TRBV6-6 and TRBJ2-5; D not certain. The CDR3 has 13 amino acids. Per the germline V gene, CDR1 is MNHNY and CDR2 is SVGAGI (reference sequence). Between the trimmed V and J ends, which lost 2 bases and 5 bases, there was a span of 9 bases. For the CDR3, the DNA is TGTGCCAGCAGTTACCAAATCCTGGAGACCCAGTACTTC. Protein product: CASSYQILETQYF.

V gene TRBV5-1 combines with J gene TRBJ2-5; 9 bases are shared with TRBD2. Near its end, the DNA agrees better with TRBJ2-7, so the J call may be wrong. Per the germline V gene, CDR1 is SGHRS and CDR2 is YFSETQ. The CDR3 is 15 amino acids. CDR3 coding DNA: TGCGCCAGCAGCTTGGGGCTAGCGGGAACCTACGAGCAGTACTTC. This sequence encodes CASSLGLAGTYEQYF.

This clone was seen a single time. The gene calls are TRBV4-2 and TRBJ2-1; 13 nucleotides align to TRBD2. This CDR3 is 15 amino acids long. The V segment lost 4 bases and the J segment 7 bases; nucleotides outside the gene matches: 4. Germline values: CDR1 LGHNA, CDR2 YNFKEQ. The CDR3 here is CASSRTSGSVNEQFF. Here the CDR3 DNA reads TGTGCCAGCAGCCGGACTAGCGGGAGCGTAAATGAGCAGTTCTTC.

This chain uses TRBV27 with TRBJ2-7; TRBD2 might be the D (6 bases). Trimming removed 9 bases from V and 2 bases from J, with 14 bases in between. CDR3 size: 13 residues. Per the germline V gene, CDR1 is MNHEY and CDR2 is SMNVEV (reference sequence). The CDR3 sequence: CASKGDFTYEQYF. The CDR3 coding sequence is TGTGCCAGTAAAGGGGACTTCACCTACGAGCAGTACTTC.

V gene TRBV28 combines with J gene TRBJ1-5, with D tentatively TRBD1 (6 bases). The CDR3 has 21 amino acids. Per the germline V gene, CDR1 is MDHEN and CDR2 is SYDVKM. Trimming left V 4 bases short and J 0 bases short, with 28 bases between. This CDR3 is CASSSPYGLTRGPNSNQPQHF. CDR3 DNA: TGTGCCAGCAGTTCTCCTTACGGGCTGACCAGGGGACCCAATAGCAATCAGCCCCAGCATTTT.

CDR3 in amino acids: CASSLLAGGVDEQFF. The CDR3 coding sequence is TGTGCCAGCAGTCTACTAGCGGGAGGGGTTGATGAGCAGTTCTTC. The chain carries TRBV6-5 and TRBJ2-1, with TRBD2 matching over 13 bases. V trimming: 5 bases; J trimming: 8 bases; junction bases outside the gene matches: 6. This CDR3 is 15 amino acids long. Germline V gene lookup returns CDR1 MNHEY and CDR2 SVGAGI.

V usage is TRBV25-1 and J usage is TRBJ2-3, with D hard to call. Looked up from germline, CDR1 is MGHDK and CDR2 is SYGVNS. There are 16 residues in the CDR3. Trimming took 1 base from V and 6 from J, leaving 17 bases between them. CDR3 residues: CASSELVSLAWDTQYF. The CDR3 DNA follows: TGTGCCAGCAGTGAATTGGTCTCCCTGGCCTGGGATACGCAGTATTTT.

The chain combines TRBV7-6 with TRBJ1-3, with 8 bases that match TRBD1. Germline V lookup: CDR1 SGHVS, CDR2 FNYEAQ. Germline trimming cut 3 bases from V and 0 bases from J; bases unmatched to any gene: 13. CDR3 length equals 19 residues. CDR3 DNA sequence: TGTGCCAGCAGCTTTAGAGGGTTCAGACAGGGGCTCTCTGGAAACACCATATATTTT. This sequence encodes CASSFRGFRQGLSGNTIYF.

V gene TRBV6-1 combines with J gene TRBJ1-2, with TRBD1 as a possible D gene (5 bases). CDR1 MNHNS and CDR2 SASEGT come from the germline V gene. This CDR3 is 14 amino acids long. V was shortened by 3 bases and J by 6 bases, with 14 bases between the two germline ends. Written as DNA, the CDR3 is TGTGCCAGCAGTGATGGGGGTAGCGTAAATGGCTACACCTTC. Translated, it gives CASSDGGSVNGYTF.

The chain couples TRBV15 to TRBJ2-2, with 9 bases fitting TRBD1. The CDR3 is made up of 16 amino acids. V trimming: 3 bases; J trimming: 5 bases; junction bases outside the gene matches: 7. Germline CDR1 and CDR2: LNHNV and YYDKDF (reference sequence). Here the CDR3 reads CATSSRGTGTTGELFF. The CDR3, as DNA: TGTGCCACCAGCAGTAGGGGGACAGGGACTACCGGGGAGCTGTTTTTT.

The CDR3 spells CASSLDPYNEQFF. CDR3 nucleotides: TGCGCCAGCAGCTTGGACCCTTACAATGAGCAGTTCTTC. The rearrangement links TRBV5-1 to TRBJ2-1; no definite D call. V lost 0 bases to trimming and J lost 4 bases, with 5 bases between them. CDR1 SGHRS and CDR2 YFSETQ come from the germline V gene. The CDR3 has 13 amino acids.

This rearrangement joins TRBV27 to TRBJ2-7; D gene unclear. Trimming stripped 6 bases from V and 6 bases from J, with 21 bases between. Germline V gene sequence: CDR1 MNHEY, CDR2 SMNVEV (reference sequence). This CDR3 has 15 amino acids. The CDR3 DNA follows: TGTGCCAGCAGCCCGCCCGGGCGCCCGGGCTTCGAGCAGTACTTC. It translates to CASSPPGRPGFEQYF.

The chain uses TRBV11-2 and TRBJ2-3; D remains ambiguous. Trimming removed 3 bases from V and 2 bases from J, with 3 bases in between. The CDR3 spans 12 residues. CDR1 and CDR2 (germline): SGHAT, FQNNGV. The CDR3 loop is CASSFDTDTQYF. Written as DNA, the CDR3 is TGTGCCAGCAGCTTCGACACAGATACGCAGTATTTT. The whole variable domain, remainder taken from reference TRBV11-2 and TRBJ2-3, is EAGVAQSPRYKIIEKRQSVAFWCNPISGHATLYWYQQILGQGPKLLIQFQNNGVVDDSQLPKDRFSAERLKGVDSTLKIQPAKLEDSAVYLCASSFDTDTQYFGPGTRLTVL.

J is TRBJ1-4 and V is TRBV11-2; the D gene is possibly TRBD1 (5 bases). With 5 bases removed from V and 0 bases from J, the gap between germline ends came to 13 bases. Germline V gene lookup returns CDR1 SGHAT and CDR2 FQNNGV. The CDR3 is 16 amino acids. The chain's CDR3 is CASSRGTGPTNEKLFF. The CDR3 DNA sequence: TGTGCCAGCAGCAGAGGAACAGGTCCAACTAATGAAAAACTGTTTTTT.

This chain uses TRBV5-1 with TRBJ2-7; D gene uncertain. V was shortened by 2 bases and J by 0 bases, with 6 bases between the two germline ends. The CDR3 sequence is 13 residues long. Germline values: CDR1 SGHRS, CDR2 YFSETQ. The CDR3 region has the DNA TGCGCCAGCAGCTTTTGGATCTCCTACGAGCAGTACTTC. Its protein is CASSFWISYEQYF.

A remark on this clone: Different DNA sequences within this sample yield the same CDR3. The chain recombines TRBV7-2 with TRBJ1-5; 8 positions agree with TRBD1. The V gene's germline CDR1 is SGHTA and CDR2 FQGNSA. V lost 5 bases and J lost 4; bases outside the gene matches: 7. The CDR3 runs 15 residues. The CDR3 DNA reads TGTGCCAGCAGCCCCGACAGGGGAAGAAATCAGCCCCAGCATTTT. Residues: CASSPDRGRNQPQHF. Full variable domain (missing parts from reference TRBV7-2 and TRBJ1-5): GAGVSQSPSNKVTEKGKDVELRCDPISGHTALYWYRQSLGQGLEFLIYFQGNSAPDKSGLPSDRFSAERTGGSVSTLTIQRTQQEDSAVYLCASSPDRGRNQPQHFGDGTRLSIL.

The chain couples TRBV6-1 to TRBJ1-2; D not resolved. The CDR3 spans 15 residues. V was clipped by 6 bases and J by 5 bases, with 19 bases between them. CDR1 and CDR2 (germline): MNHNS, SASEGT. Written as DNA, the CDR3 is TGTGCCAGCAGCCTAGACATCGGAATATCATATGGCTACACCTTC. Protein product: CASSLDIGISYGYTF.